Sequencing of this T cell receptor (beta chain) was carried out in a study of CD8+ T cells in alopecia areata. General study results and limits: Normal skin contains resident alphabeta T cells, and these are also sequenced in scalp samples.

From germline, CDR1 is GTSNPN and CDR2 SVGIG (reference sequence). CDR3 size: 10 residues. V was shortened by 2 bases and J by 4 bases, with 3 bases between the two germline ends. Details on this clone: Antigen specificity is unknown.

PBMCs were stained for CD3, CD4 and CD8, and CD4+ and CD8+ T cells were sorted. cDNA prepared by RNA extraction and subsequent reverse transcription served as the template for sequencing. Measured with immunoSEQ multiplex PCR; TCRdb has only the in-frame clones, and not every one. The table shows roughly 120,000 clones, with around 61% occurring only once. The chain combines TRBV30 with TRBJ2-7, with no clear D. The specimen was CD4+ T cells sorted from blood. This TCR came from a human donor in good health. CDR3: CAWSKYEQYF. The DNA of the CDR3 is TGTGCCTGGAGTAAATACGAGCAGTACTTC.